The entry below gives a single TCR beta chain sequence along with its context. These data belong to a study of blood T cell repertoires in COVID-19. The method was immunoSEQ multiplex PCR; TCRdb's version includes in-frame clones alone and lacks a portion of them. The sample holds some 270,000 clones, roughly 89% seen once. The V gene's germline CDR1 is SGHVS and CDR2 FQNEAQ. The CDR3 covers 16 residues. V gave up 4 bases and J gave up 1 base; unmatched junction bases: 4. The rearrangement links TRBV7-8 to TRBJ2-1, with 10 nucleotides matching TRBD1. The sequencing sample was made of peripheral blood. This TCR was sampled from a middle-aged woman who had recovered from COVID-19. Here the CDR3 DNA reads TGTGCCAGCAGCTATACGGACAGGGGGTCCTACAATGAGCAGTTCTTC. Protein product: CASSYTDRGSYNEQFF.